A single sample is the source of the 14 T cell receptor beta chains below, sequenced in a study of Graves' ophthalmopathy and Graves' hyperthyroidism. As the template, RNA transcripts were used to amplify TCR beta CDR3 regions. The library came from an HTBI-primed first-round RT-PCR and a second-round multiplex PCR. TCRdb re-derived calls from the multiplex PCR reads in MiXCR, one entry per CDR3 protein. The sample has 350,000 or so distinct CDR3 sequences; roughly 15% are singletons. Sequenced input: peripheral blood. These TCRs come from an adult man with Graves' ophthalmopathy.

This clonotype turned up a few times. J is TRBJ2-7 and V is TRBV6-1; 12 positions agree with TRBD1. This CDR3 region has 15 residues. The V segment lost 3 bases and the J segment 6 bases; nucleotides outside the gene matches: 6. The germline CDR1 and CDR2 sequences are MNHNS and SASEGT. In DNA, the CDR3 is TGTGCCAGCAGTGACCCGGGACAGGGGGCAGGCGAGCAGTACTTC. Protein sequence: CASSDPGQGAGEQYF.

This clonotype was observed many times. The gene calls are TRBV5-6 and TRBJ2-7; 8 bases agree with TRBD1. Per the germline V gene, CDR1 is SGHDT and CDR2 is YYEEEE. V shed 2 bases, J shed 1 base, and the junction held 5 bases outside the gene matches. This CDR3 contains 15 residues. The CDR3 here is CASSLGTGASYEQYF. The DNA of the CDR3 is TGTGCCAGCAGCTTAGGGACAGGAGCTTCCTACGAGCAGTACTTC. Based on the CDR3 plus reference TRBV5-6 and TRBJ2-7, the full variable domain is DAGVTQSPTHLIKTRGQQVTLRCSPKSGHDTVSWYQQALGQGPQFIFQYYEEEERQRGNFPDRFSGHQFPNYSSELNVNALLLGDSALYLCASSLGTGASYEQYFGPGTRLTVT.

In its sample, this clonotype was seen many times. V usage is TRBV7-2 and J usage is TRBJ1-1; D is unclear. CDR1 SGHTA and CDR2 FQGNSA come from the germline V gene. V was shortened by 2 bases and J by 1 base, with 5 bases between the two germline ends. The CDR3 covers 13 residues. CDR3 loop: CASSLSSNTEAFF. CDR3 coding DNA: TGTGCCAGCAGCTTAAGTTCGAACACTGAAGCTTTCTTT.

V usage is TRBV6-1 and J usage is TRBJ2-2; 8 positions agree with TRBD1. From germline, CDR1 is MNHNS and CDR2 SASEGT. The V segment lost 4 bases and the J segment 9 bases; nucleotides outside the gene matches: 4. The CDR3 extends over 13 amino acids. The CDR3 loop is CASSGQGSWELFF. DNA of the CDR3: TGTGCCAGCAGTGGACAGGGGTCCTGGGAGCTGTTTTTT.

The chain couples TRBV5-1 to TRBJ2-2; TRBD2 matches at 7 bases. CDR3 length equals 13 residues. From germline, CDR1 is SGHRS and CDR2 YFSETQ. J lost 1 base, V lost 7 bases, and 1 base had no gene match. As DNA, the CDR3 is TGCGCCAGCGCTAGCGGGAACACCGGGGAGCTGTTTTTT. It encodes CASASGNTGELFF.

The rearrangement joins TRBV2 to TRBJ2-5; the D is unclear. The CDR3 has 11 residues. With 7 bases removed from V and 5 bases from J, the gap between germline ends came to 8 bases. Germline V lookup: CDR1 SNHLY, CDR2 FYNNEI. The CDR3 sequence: CASNRRETQYF. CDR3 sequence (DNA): TGTGCCAGCAATCGGCGGGAGACCCAGTACTTC.

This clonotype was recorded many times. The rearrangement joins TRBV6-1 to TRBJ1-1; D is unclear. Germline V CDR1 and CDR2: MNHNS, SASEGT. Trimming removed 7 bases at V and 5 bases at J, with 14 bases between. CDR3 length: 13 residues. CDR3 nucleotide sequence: TGTGCCAGCACGAGGGATGGTGGAACTGAAGCTTTCTTT. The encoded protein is CASTRDGGTEAFF.

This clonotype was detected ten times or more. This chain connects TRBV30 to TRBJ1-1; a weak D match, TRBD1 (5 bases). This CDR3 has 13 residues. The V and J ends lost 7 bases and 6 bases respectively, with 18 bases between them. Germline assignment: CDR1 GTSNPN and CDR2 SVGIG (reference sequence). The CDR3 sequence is CASGNQGNSEAFF. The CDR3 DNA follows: TGTGCCTCTGGCAACCAGGGAAATTCTGAAGCTTTCTTT.

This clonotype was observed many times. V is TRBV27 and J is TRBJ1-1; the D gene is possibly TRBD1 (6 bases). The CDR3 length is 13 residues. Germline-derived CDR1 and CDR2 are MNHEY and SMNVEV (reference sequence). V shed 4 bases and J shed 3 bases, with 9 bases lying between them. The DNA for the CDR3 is TGTGCCAGCAGTTCATCAGGGGACACTGAAGCTTTCTTT. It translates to CASSSSGDTEAFF.

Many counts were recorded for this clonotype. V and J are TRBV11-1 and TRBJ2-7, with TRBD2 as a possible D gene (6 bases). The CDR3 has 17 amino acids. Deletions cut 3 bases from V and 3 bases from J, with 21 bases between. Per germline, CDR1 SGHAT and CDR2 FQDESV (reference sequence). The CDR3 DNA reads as TGTGCCAGCAGCTTGCCCCGGGGCACGGAGGGTCGCTACGAGCAGTACTTC. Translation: CASSLPRGTEGRYEQYF.

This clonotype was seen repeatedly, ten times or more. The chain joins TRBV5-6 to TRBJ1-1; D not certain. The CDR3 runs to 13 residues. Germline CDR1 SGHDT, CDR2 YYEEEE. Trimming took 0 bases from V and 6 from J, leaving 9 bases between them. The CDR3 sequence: CASSLGGRPEAFF. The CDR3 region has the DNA TGTGCCAGCAGCTTGGGCGGGCGCCCTGAAGCTTTCTTT.

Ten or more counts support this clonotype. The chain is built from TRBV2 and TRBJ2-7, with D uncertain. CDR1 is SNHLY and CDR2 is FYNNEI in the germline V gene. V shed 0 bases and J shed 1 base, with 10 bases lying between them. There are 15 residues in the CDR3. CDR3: CASSEALAASYEQYF. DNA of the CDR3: TGTGCCAGCAGTGAAGCGCTGGCAGCGTCCTACGAGCAGTACTTC. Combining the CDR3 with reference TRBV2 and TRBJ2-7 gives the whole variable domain EPEVTQTPSHQVTQMGQEVILRCVPISNHLYFYWYRQILGQKVEFLVSFYNNEISEKSEIFDDQFSVERPDGSNFTLKIRSTKLEDSAMYFCASSEALAASYEQYFGPGTRLTVT.

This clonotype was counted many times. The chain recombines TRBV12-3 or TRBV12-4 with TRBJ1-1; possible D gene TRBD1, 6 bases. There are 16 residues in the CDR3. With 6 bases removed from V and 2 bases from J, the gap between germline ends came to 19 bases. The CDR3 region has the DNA TGTGCCAGCAGCCACTCCTCCACAGGGTTAAACACTGAAGCTTTCTTT. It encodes CASSHSSTGLNTEAFF.

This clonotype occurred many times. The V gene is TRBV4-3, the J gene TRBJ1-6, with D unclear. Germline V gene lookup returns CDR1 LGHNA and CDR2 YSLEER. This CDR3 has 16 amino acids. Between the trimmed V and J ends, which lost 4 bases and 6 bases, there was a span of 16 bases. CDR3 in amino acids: CASSRVLDSGNSPLHF. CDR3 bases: TGCGCCAGCAGCCGGGTACTAGACTCGGGTAATTCACCCCTCCACTTT.